Listed below are T cell receptor beta chains from one sample, sequenced in a study of cytomegalovirus exposure and HLA in healthy donors. Here immunoSEQ multiplex PCR was the method, and the copy in TCRdb shows in-frame clones only, minus some. Among 200,000 to 250,000 clones listed, approximately 83% were seen once. The sequenced sample consisted of PBMCs. The receptors originated from a boy between 2 and 10 years old in good health and CMV-seronegative. Each CDR3 is given with its conserved first and last residue. D genes are given only for firm matches. Part of the rows lack a size; the others show once, few, many or a class for expanded clones.

v_gene: TRBV28; d_gene: .; j_gene: TRBJ2-7; abundance: .; CDR3aa: CASRVQGYEQYF; CDR3nt: TGTGCCAGCAGGGTTCAGGGCTACGAGCAGTACTTC
v_gene: TRBV7-6; d_gene: TRBD2; j_gene: TRBJ2-1; abundance: .; CDR3aa: CASSLASGGANEQFF; CDR3nt: TGTGCCAGCAGCTTAGCCAGCGGGGGGGCAAATGAGCAGTTCTTC
v_gene: TRBV5-6; d_gene: .; j_gene: TRBJ1-1; abundance: .; CDR3aa: CASSLAGQAFF; CDR3nt: TGTGCCAGCAGCTTGGCAGGGCAGGCTTTCTTT
v_gene: TRBV7-9; d_gene: TRBD1; j_gene: TRBJ1-4; abundance: .; CDR3aa: CSSSGGRTGAEKLFF; CDR3nt: TGTTCCAGCAGCGGAGGCCGGACAGGGGCTGAAAAACTGTTTTTT
v_gene: TRBV10-1; d_gene: .; j_gene: TRBJ2-5; abundance: once; CDR3aa: CASTPRRSGETQYF; CDR3nt: TGCGCCAGCACCCCTCGCAGGTCGGGGGAGACCCAGTACTTC
v_gene: TRBV19; d_gene: TRBD1; j_gene: TRBJ1-2; abundance: .; CDR3aa: CASSTRQGAYGYTF; CDR3nt: TGTGCCAGTAGTACCCGACAGGGGGCTTATGGCTACACCTTC
v_gene: TRBV27; d_gene: TRBD2; j_gene: TRBJ2-7; abundance: .; CDR3aa: CASSLSIGRRGNVYEQYF; CDR3nt: TGTGCCAGCAGTTTATCGATAGGGAGGCGGGGGAATGTCTACGAGCAGTACTTC
v_gene: TRBV18; d_gene: TRBD2; j_gene: TRBJ2-5; abundance: .; CDR3aa: CASSGGVTAAQETQYF; CDR3nt: TGTGCCAGCTCAGGGGGGGTCACGGCAGCCCAAGAGACCCAGTACTTC
v_gene: TRBV29-1; d_gene: .; j_gene: TRBJ2-2; abundance: .; CDR3aa: CSAVTGSTGELFF; CDR3nt: TGCAGCGCCGTGACAGGCAGCACGGGGGAGCTGTTTTTT
v_gene: TRBV7-3; d_gene: TRBD2; j_gene: TRBJ2-1; abundance: .; CDR3aa: CASSFRLAGANEQFF; CDR3nt: TGTGCCAGCAGCTTCCGACTAGCGGGTGCCAATGAGCAGTTCTTC
v_gene: TRBV4-1; d_gene: .; j_gene: TRBJ2-7; abundance: .; CDR3aa: CASSQAFTGSSYEQYF; CDR3nt: TGCGCCAGCAGCCAAGCTTTTACAGGGAGCTCCTACGAGCAGTACTTC
v_gene: TRBV5-6; d_gene: .; j_gene: TRBJ2-7; abundance: .; CDR3aa: CASSSSLYEQYF; CDR3nt: TGTGCCAGCAGCTCCTCCTTATACGAGCAGTACTTC
v_gene: TRBV18; d_gene: .; j_gene: TRBJ1-4; abundance: .; CDR3aa: CASSTDSREKLFF; CDR3nt: TGTGCCAGCTCAACGGACAGTAGGGAAAAACTGTTTTTT
v_gene: TRBV7-2; d_gene: TRBD2; j_gene: TRBJ2-5; abundance: .; CDR3aa: CASSWTSGAPGETQYF; CDR3nt: TGTGCCAGCAGCTGGACTAGCGGGGCGCCGGGAGAGACCCAGTACTTC
v_gene: TRBV30; d_gene: .; j_gene: TRBJ1-3; abundance: .; CDR3aa: CAWRGISGNTIYF; CDR3nt: TGTGCCTGGAGGGGCATATCCGGAAACACCATATATTTT
v_gene: TRBV7-6; d_gene: TRBD2; j_gene: TRBJ2-1; abundance: .; CDR3aa: CASSLLGTSELYNEQFF; CDR3nt: TGTGCCAGCAGCTTACTAGGGACTAGCGAACTCTACAATGAGCAGTTCTTC
v_gene: TRBV28; d_gene: .; j_gene: TRBJ2-7; abundance: .; CDR3aa: CASSLPSYEQYF; CDR3nt: TGTGCCAGCAGTTTACCTTCCTACGAGCAGTACTTC
v_gene: TRBV6-1; d_gene: TRBD1; j_gene: TRBJ2-2; abundance: few; CDR3aa: CASSEAWTGGTGELFF; CDR3nt: TGTGCCAGCAGTGAAGCATGGACAGGGGGCACCGGGGAGCTGTTTTTT
v_gene: TRBV5-1; d_gene: .; j_gene: TRBJ1-6; abundance: once; CDR3aa: CASSLDFPGSPLHF; CDR3nt: TGCGCCAGCAGCTTGGACTTTCCGGGGTCACCCCTCCACTTT
v_gene: TRBV7-6; d_gene: .; j_gene: TRBJ2-1; abundance: .; CDR3aa: CASSTGTYNEQFF; CDR3nt: TGTGCCAGCAGCACCGGGACTTACAATGAGCAGTTCTTC